This T cell receptor (beta chain) originates from a study of T cell repertoires in cytomegalovirus infection (dated by TCRdb to the late 2010s). About the study as a whole: Because public TCR beta signatures pointed to carriage of CMV infection together with the matching HLA type, the HLA type of each donor mattered for the analysis.

The germline V gene specifies SQVTM as CDR1 and ANQGSEA as CDR2. The trim is 8 bases for V and 5 bases for J, with a gap of 10 bases between the germline ends. Measured from the cysteine to the phenylalanine, the CDR3 is 11 residues long. CDR3 DNA is the only sequence kept; it has 33 bases, read in frame from the first base. Data came from an Illumina HiSeq 1500. TCRdb reran the public reads through fastp at Q25 and MiXCR, keeping productive beta chains. Rows are combined by CDR3 protein, so each entry shows the most common genes and DNA. The sample table contains 200,000 to 250,000 distinct CDR3 sequences; only one count was recorded for roughly 22% of them. The top ten hold roughly 18% of the sample. This clonotype showed up just a few times. The specificity of this receptor is unknown. Within one base of it there is no much larger clone, and no base qualities were kept. On the study overall, not on this receptor specifically: The ex vivo response was dominated by HLA-C-restricted CMV-specific TCR beta clonotypes, which also provided the single most frequent clonotype in two of eight donors. Cumulative frequency of public TCR beta family members discriminated carriers of CMV infection plus the relevant HLA type in this cohort and an independent 352-donor cohort.

The sample consisted of CD8+ T cells from PBMCs. The chain links TRBV29-1 with TRBJ2-1, and TRBD2 may be the D gene, going by 5 matching bases. This receptor was taken from a human donor in good health (CMV status not recorded). Some clones in this sample may be carry-over from other donors' samples. The CDR3 sequence is CSCDGDNEQFF. The DNA sequence reads TGCAGCTGCGACGGGGACAATGAGCAGTTCTTC.